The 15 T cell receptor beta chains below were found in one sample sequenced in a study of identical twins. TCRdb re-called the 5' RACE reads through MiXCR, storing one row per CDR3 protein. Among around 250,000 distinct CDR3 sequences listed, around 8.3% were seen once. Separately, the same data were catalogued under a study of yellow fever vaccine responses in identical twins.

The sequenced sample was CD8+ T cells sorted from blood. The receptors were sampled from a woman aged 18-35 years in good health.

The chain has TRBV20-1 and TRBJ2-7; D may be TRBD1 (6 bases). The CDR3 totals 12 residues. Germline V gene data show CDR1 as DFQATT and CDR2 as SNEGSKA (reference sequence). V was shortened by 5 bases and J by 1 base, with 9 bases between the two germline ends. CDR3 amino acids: CSARQASYEQYF. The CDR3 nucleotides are TGCAGTGCTCGACAGGCTTCCTACGAGCAGTACTTC.

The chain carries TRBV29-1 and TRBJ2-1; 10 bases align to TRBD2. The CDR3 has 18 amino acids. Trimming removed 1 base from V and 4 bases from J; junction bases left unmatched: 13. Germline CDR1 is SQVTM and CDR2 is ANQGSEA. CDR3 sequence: CSVEGLAGVRRGYNEQFF. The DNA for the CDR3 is TGCAGCGTTGAAGGCCTAGCGGGAGTAAGGAGGGGATACAATGAGCAGTTCTTC.

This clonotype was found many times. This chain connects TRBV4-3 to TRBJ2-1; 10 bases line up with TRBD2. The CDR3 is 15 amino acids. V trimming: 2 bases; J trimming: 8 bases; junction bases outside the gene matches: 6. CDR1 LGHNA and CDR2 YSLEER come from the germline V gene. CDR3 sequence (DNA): TGCGCCAGCAGCCAAAGTCTAGCGGGAGTTTATGAGCAGTTCTTC. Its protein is CASSQSLAGVYEQFF.

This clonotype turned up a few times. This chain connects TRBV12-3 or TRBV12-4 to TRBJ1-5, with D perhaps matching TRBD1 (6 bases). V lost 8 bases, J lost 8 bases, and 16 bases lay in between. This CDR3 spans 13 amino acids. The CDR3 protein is CASGTGSKEPQHF. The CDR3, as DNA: TGTGCCAGCGGTACAGGGAGTAAGGAGCCCCAGCATTTT.

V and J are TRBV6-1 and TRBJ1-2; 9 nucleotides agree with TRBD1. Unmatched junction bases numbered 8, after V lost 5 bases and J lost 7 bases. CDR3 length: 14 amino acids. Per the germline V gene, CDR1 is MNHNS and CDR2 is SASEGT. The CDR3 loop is CASSQGQGPRGYTF. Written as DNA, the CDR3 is TGTGCCAGCAGTCAAGGACAGGGGCCACGTGGCTACACCTTC.

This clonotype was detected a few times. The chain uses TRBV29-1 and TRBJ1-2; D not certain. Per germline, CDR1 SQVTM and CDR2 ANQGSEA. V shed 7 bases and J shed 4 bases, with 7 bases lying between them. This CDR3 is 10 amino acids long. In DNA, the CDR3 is TGCAGCGACGAGCCCTATGGCTACACCTTC. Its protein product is CSDEPYGYTF.

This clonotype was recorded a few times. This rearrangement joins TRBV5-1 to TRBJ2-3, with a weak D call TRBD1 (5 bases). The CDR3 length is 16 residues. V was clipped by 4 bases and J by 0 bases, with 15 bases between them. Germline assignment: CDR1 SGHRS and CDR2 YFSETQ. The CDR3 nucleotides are TGCGCCAGCAGCCCAGCGACAGTTTCTAGCACAGATACGCAGTATTTT. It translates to CASSPATVSSTDTQYF.

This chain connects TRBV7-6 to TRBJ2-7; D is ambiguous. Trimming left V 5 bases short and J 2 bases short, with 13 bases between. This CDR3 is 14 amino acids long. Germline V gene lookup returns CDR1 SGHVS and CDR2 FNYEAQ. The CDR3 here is CASSLLELAYEQYF. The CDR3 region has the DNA TGTGCCAGCAGCCTATTGGAGTTAGCCTACGAGCAGTACTTC.

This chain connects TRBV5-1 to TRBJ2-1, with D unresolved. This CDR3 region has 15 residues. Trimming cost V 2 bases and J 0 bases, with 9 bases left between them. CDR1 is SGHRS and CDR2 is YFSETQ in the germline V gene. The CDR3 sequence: CASSLSPSSYNEQFF. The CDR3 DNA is TGCGCCAGCAGCTTATCACCCAGCTCCTACAATGAGCAGTTCTTC.

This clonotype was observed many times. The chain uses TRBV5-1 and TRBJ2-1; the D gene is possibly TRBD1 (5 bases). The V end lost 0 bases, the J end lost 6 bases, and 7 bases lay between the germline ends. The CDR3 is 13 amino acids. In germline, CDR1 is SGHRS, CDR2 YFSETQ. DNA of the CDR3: TGCGCCAGCAGCTTGGAGCAGGGCAATGAGCAGTTCTTC. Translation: CASSLEQGNEQFF.

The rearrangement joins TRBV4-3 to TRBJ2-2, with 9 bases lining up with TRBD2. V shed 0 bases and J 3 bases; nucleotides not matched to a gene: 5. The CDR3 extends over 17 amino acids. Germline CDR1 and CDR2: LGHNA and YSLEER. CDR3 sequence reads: CASSQDHAGGYTGELFF. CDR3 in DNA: TGCGCCAGCAGCCAAGATCATGCGGGAGGGTACACCGGGGAGCTGTTTTTT.

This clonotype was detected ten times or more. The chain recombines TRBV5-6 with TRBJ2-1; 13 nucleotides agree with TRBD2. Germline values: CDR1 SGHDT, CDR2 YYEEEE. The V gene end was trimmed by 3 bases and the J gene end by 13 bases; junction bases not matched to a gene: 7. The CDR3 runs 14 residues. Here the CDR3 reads CASSSTGLAGNQFF. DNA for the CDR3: TGTGCCAGCAGCTCGACGGGACTAGCGGGAAACCAGTTCTTC.

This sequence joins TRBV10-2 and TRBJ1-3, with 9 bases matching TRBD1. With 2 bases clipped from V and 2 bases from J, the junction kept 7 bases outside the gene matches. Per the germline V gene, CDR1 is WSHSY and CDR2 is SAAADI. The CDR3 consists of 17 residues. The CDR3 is CASSEPGTGIPGNTIYF. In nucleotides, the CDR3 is TGCGCCAGCAGTGAGCCCGGGACAGGGATCCCTGGAAACACCATATATTTT.

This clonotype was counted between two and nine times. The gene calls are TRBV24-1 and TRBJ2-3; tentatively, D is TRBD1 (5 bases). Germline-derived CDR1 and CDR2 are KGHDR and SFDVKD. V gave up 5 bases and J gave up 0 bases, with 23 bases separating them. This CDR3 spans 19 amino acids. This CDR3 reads CATSGPTWGTTFSTDTQYF. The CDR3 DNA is TGTGCCACCAGTGGTCCCACGTGGGGCACTACTTTTAGCACAGATACGCAGTATTTT.

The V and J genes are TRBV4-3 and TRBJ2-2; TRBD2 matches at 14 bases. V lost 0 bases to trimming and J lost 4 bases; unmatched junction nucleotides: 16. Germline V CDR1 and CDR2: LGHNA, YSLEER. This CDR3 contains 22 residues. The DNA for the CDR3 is TGCGCCAGCAGCCAAGATGATCAGGGAGGGACTAGCGGGGGACTACCCACCGGGGAGCTGTTTTTT. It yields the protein CASSQDDQGGTSGGLPTGELFF.